The 16 T cell receptor beta chains below all came from one sample that was sequenced in a study of T-cell reconstitution after alpha-beta-depleted transplantation in children. During its preparation, the TCRbeta library received unique molecular identifiers. TCRdb re-called the PCR reads with MiXCR, one entry per CDR3 protein. The sample holds 500,000 to 650,000 distinct CDR3 sequences; about an eighth are singletons and the top ten take roughly 2.3%. The source was PBMCs, mostly from graft donor cells, collected 360 days after TCRalphabeta/CD19-depleted stem cell transplant. These receptors originate from a male patient between 5 and 17 years old who had a stem cell transplant for acute myeloid leukemia, so the T cells may come from the graft donor.

This clonotype was detected a few times. The rearrangement uses TRBV20-1 and TRBJ2-5; 9 nucleotides line up with TRBD2. V lost 4 bases and J lost 4; bases outside the gene matches: 13. Germline CDR1 DFQATT, CDR2 SNEGSKA (reference sequence). This CDR3 comprises 16 residues. CDR3 protein: CSAKGPRLADGETQYF. CDR3 coding DNA: TGCAGTGCTAAGGGGCCCCGACTAGCGGATGGAGAGACCCAGTACTTC.

This chain links TRBV20-1 with TRBJ1-2; unclear D gene. The CDR3 has 12 amino acids. Germline assignment: CDR1 DFQATT and CDR2 SNEGSKA (reference sequence). The ends were cut back, 4 bases at V and 5 bases at J, with 11 bases in the middle. The CDR3 spells CSAKGVLYGYTF. DNA of the CDR3: TGCAGTGCTAAAGGTGTCCTTTATGGCTACACCTTC.

This clonotype was picked up many times. V is TRBV29-1 and J is TRBJ1-5, with a possible D match to TRBD1 (5 bases). Germline lookup yields CDR1 SQVTM and CDR2 ANQGSEA. V lost 7 bases to trimming and J lost 4 bases, with 17 bases between them. The CDR3 consists of 14 residues. Written as DNA, the CDR3 is TGCAGCGCCGCTTCGACAGACCTTAATCAGCCCCAGCATTTT. Translating gives CSAASTDLNQPQHF.

This clonotype was found many times. The J gene is TRBJ2-7, the V gene TRBV28, with D perhaps matching TRBD2 (6 bases). The germline V and J ends were trimmed by 2 bases and 6 bases, with 11 bases remaining between them. The CDR3 extends over 13 amino acids. Per germline, CDR1 MDHEN and CDR2 SYDVKM. The DNA for the CDR3 is TGTGCCAGCAGTTTAGGAGGGCTTGGCGAGCAGTACTTC. This encodes CASSLGGLGEQYF. The whole variable domain, filled in from reference TRBV28 and TRBJ2-7, reads DVKVTQSSRYLVKRTGEKVFLECVQDMDHENMFWYRQDPGLGLRLIYFSYDVKMKEKGDIPEGYSVSREKKERFSLILESASTNQTSMYLCASSLGGLGEQYFGPGTRLTVT.

The rearrangement joins TRBV7-2 to TRBJ2-5, with 7 bases lining up with TRBD2. The germline V gene encodes CDR1 SGHTA and CDR2 FQGNSA. The junction had 7 bases not matched to a gene; V was cut back by 3 bases and J by 3 bases. The CDR3 has 15 residues. The CDR3 sequence is CASSFSAGVKETQYF. For the CDR3, the DNA is TGTGCCAGCAGCTTTAGCGCGGGAGTTAAAGAGACCCAGTACTTC.

This clonotype showed up just a few times. The chain joins TRBV7-2 to TRBJ2-1; possible D gene TRBD2, 6 bases. CDR1 is SGHTA and CDR2 is FQGNSA in the germline V gene. The CDR3 extends over 19 amino acids. Trimming cost V 3 bases and J 7 bases, with 28 bases left between them. The CDR3 spells CASSFGISPGTVGRNEQFF. CDR3 DNA: TGTGCCAGCAGCTTTGGTATCTCTCCGGGGACTGTCGGACGGAATGAGCAGTTCTTC.

This clonotype was observed at least ten times. The V call is TRBV10-3, the J call TRBJ2-1; 10 bases align to TRBD2. V trimming: 8 bases; J trimming: 9 bases; junction bases outside the gene matches: 10. The CDR3 consists of 14 residues. Germline values: CDR1 ENHRY, CDR2 SYGVKD. The CDR3 loop reads CAISVLAGEVEQFF. The CDR3 bases are TGTGCCATCTCAGTCCTAGCGGGAGAGGTTGAGCAGTTCTTC.

The gene calls are TRBV18 and TRBJ1-2, with D possibly TRBD1 on 5 matching bases. Germline-derived CDR1 and CDR2 are KGHSH and LQKENI. Trimming cost V 3 bases and J 4 bases, with 15 bases left between them. The CDR3 is 15 amino acids. The chain's CDR3 is CASSPPGPLLYGYTF. The CDR3 nucleotides read TGTGCCAGCTCACCGCCGGGGCCCCTACTCTATGGCTACACCTTC.

This clonotype was counted between two and nine times. The chain carries TRBV11-2 and TRBJ2-1, with D tentatively TRBD1 or TRBD2 (5 bases each). The germline gives CDR1 SGHAT, CDR2 FQNNGV. CDR3 length equals 14 residues. The V gene lost 5 bases and the J gene lost 11 bases, with 19 bases spanning the gap. The CDR3 bases are TGTGCCAGCAGCCGCGTTCGCTCGACGGGACAGCAGTTCTTC. It is translated as CASSRVRSTGQQFF. Based on the CDR3 plus reference TRBV11-2 and TRBJ2-1, the full variable domain is EAGVAQSPRYKIIEKRQSVAFWCNPISGHATLYWYQQILGQGPKLLIQFQNNGVVDDSQLPKDRFSAERLKGVDSTLKIQPAKLEDSAVYLCASSRVRSTGQQFFGPGTRLTVL.

The chain has TRBV25-1 and TRBJ1-1; TRBD1 might be the D (5 bases). V lost 4 bases, J lost 3 bases, and 9 bases lay in between. Per the germline V gene, CDR1 is MGHDK and CDR2 is SYGVNS. The length of the CDR3 is 13 residues. The chain's CDR3 is CASSAGTYTEAFF. The CDR3 DNA reads TGTGCCAGCAGTGCGGGGACGTACACTGAAGCTTTCTTT. Using reference TRBV25-1 and TRBJ1-1 for the parts outside the CDR3, the full variable domain is EADIYQTPRYLVIGTGKKITLECSQTMGHDKMYWYQQDPGMELHLIHYSYGVNSTEKGDLSSESTVSRIRTEHFPLTLESARPSHTSQYLCASSAGTYTEAFFGQGTRLTVV.

This clonotype has a handful of counts. This chain connects TRBV7-2 to TRBJ2-3; 9 bases are a match to TRBD2. Trimming removed 3 bases from V and 6 bases from J; junction bases left unmatched: 13. Germline CDR1 SGHTA, CDR2 FQGNSA. CDR3 length equals 17 residues. Here the CDR3 reads CASSFMTSGFLTDTQYF. The CDR3 DNA sequence: TGTGCCAGCAGCTTTATGACTAGCGGATTCCTCACCGATACGCAGTATTTT.

V usage is TRBV20-1 and J usage is TRBJ2-5; TRBD2 matches 9 bases. CDR1 and CDR2 from the germline V gene are DFQATT and SNEGSKA (reference sequence). The CDR3 runs to 13 residues. V gave up 8 bases and J gave up 5 bases; unmatched junction bases: 9. The DNA for the CDR3 is TGCAGTCAAATAGCGGGAGCGACGGAGACCCAGTACTTC. It is translated as CSQIAGATETQYF.

DNA of the CDR3: TGTGCCAGCAGCCAATCAACCAGGACATTCGAGCAGTACTTC. This gives the protein CASSQSTRTFEQYF. This chain uses TRBV4-2 with TRBJ2-7; TRBD1 is a possible D gene (5 bases). Germline V CDR1 and CDR2: LGHNA, YNFKEQ. Trimming left V 2 bases short and J 6 bases short, with 14 bases between. The CDR3 covers 14 residues.

This clonotype came up many times. The chain has TRBV28 and TRBJ2-3; D remains unclear. V gave up 7 bases and J gave up 3 bases, with 11 bases separating them. This CDR3 is 13 amino acids long. Germline lookup yields CDR1 MDHEN and CDR2 SYDVKM. CDR3 coding DNA: TGTGCCAGCACTGGGATGGGGACAGATACGCAGTATTTT. This sequence encodes CASTGMGTDTQYF.

This clonotype was seen at least ten times. V is TRBV20-1 and J is TRBJ2-1; D is unclear. Per germline, CDR1 DFQATT and CDR2 SNEGSKA (reference sequence). This CDR3 has 15 amino acids. V shed 5 bases and J shed 1 base, with 15 bases lying between them. The CDR3 sequence is CSAALWRGSYNEQFF. CDR3 sequence (DNA): TGCAGTGCTGCCCTCTGGCGAGGATCCTACAATGAGCAGTTCTTC.

This clonotype was counted many times. This chain links TRBV12-3 or TRBV12-4 with TRBJ1-6; D gene uncertain. This CDR3 has 14 amino acids. The V gene lost 8 bases and the J gene lost 5 bases, with 13 bases spanning the gap. The chain's CDR3 is CASSLGGDNSPLHF. For the CDR3, the DNA is TGTGCCAGCTCCCTGGGCGGGGATAATTCACCCCTCCACTTT.